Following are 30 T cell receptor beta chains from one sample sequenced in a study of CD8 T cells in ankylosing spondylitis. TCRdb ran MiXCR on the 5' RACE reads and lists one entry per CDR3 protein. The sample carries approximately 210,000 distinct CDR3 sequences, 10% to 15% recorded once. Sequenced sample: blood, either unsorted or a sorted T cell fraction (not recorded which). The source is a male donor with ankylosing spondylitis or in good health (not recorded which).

The CDR3 nucleotides are TGTGCCAGCAGCTTGGTATATCGGGGGAGCCCCACTGAAGCTTTCTTT. Protein: CASSLVYRGSPTEAFF. The genes are TRBV5-5 and TRBJ1-1, with D possibly being TRBD1 (5 bases). The germline gives CDR1 SGHKS, CDR2 YYEKEE (reference sequence). Trimming took off 0 bases at V and 4 bases at J, with 16 bases between the two ends. CDR3 length: 16 amino acids.

The CDR3 protein is CASSPGTRGTDTQYF. CDR3 nucleotide sequence: TGTGCCAGCAGTCCCGGGACCCGGGGCACAGATACGCAGTATTTT. The chain is built from TRBV27 and TRBJ2-3; the D call may be TRBD1 or TRBD2 (5 bases each). Germline V gene lookup returns CDR1 MNHEY and CDR2 SMNVEV (reference sequence). Trimming took 5 bases from V and 1 from J, leaving 13 bases between them. The CDR3 consists of 15 residues.

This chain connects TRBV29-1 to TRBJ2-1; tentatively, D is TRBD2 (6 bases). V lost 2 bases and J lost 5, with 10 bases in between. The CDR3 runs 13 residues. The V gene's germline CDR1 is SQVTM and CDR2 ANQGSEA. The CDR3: CSVERESNNEQFF. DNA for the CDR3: TGCAGCGTTGAACGGGAGTCTAACAATGAGCAGTTCTTC.

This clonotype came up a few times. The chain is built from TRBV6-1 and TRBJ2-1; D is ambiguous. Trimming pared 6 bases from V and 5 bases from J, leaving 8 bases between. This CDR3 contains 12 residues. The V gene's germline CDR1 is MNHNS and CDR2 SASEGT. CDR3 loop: CASRVGDNEQFF. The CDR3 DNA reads TGTGCCAGCAGAGTTGGGGACAATGAGCAGTTCTTC.

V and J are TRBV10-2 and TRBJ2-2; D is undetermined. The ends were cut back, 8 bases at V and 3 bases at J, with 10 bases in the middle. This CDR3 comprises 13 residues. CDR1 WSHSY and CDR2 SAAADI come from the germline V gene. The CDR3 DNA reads TGCGCCAGCGAGACCCTGCACACCGGGGAGCTGTTTTTT. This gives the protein CASETLHTGELFF.

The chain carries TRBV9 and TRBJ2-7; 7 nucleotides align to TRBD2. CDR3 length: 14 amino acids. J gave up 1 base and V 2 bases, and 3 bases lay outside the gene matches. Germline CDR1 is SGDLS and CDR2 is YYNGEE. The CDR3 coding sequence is TGTGCCAGCAGCGTCGGTAGCGGGTCCTACGAGCAGTACTTC. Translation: CASSVGSGSYEQYF.

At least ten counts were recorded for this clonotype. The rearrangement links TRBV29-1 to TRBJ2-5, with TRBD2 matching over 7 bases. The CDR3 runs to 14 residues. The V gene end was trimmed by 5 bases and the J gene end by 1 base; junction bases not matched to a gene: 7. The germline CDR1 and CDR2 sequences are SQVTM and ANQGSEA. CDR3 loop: CSVWGGLFQETQYF. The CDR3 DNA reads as TGCAGCGTTTGGGGGGGACTGTTCCAAGAGACCCAGTACTTC.

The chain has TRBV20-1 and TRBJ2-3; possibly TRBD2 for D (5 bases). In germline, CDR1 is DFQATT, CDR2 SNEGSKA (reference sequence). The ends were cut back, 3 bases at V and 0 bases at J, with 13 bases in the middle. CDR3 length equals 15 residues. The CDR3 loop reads CSASHERSSTDTQYF. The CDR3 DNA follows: TGCAGTGCTAGTCACGAGCGGAGTAGCACAGATACGCAGTATTTT.

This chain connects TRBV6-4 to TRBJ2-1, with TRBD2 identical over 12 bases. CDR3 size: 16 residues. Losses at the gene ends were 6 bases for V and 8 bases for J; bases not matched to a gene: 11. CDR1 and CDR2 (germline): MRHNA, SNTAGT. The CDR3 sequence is CASSLLAGGPSDEQFF. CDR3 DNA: TGTGCCAGCAGCTTACTAGCGGGAGGACCTAGCGATGAGCAGTTCTTC.

CDR3 in amino acids: CASSETGGPSYEQYF. In DNA, the CDR3 is TGTGCCAGCAGTGAGACAGGGGGGCCCTCCTACGAGCAGTACTTC. The chain couples TRBV27 to TRBJ2-7; 9 nucleotides agree with TRBD1. The CDR3 totals 15 residues. After removal of 5 bases from V and 0 bases from J, the junction contained 5 bases not matched to a gene. Germline V gene lookup returns CDR1 MNHEY and CDR2 SMNVEV (reference sequence).

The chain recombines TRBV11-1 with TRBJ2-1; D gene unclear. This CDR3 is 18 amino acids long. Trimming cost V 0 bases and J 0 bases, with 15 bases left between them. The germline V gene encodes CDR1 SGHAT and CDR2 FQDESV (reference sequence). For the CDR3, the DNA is TGTGCCAGCAGCTTAGCAGACCCGGCGGTGGGCTCCTACAATGAGCAGTTCTTC. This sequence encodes CASSLADPAVGSYNEQFF.

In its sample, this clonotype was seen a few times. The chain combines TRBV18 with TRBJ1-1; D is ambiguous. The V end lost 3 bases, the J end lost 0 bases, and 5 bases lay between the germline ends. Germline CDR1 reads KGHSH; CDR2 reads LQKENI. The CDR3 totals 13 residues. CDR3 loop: CASSPAVNTEAFF. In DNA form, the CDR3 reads TGTGCCAGCTCACCGGCAGTGAACACTGAAGCTTTCTTT.

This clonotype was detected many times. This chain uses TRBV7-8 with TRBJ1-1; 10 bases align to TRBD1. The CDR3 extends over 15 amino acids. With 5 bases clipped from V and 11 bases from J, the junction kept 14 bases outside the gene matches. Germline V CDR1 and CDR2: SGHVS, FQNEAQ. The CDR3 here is CASSLPGTGVLEAFF. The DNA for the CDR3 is TGTGCCAGCAGCCTGCCCGGGACAGGGGTTCTAGAGGCTTTCTTT.

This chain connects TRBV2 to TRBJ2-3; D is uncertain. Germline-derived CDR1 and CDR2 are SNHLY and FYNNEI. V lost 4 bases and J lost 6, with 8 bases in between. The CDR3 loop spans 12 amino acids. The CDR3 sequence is CASSAPADTQYF. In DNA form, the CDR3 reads TGTGCCAGCAGTGCTCCGGCGGATACGCAGTATTTT.

CDR3 residues: CAWSINRGQYF. The DNA for the CDR3 is TGTGCCTGGAGTATTAACCGGGGGCAGTACTTC. The J gene is TRBJ2-7, the V gene TRBV30; a possible D gene is TRBD2 (5 bases). Trimming took off 2 bases at V and 9 bases at J, with 11 bases between the two ends. Germline V gene lookup returns CDR1 GTSNPN and CDR2 SVGIG (reference sequence). The CDR3 extends over 11 amino acids.

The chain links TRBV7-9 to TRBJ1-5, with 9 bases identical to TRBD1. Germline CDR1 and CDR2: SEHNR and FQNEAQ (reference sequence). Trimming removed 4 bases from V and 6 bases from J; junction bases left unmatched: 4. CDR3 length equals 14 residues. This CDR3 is CASSSTGGGQPQHF. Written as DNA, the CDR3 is TGTGCCAGCAGCTCTACAGGGGGCGGTCAGCCCCAGCATTTT.

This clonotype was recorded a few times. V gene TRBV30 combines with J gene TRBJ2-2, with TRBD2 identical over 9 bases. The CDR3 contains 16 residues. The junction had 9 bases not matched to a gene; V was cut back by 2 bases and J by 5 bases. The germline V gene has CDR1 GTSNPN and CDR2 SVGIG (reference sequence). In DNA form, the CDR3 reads TGTGCCTGGAGTCCAGGATCCCTAGCGGGAACCGGGGAGCTGTTTTTT. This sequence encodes CAWSPGSLAGTGELFF.

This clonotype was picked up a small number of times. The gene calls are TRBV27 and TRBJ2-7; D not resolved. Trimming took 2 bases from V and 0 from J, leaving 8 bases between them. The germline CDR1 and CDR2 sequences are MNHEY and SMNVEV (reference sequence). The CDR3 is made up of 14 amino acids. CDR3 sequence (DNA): TGTGCCAGCAGTTTAGGATCACCCTCCTACGAGCAGTACTTC. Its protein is CASSLGSPSYEQYF.

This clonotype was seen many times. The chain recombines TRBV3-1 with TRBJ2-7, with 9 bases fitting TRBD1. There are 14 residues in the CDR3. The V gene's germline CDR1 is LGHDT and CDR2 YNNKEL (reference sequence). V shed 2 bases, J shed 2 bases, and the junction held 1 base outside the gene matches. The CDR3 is CASSQRQGAYEQYF. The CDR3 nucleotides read TGTGCCAGCAGCCAAAGACAGGGGGCCTACGAGCAGTACTTC.

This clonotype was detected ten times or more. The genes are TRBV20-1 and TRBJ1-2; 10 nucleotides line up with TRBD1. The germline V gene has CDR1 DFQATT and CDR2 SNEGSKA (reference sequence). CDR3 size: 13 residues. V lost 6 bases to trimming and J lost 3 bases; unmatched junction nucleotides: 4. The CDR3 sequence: CSAPTGGYYGYTF. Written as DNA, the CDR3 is TGCAGTGCCCCGACAGGGGGCTACTATGGCTACACCTTC.

The CDR3, as DNA: TGCGCCAGCAGCCATGGGCCCTACGAGCAGTACTTC. As protein: CASSHGPYEQYF. The chain recombines TRBV4-1 with TRBJ2-7; no reliable D call. V lost 3 bases and J 2 bases, leaving 5 bases between the germline ends. CDR1 and CDR2 (germline): MGHRA, YSYEKL. CDR3 length equals 12 residues.

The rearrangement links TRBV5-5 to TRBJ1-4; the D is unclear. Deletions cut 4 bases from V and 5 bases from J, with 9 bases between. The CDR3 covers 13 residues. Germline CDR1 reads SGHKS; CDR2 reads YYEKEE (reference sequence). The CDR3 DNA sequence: TGTGCCAGCAGCCTGATGGGGAATGAAAAACTGTTTTTT. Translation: CASSLMGNEKLFF.

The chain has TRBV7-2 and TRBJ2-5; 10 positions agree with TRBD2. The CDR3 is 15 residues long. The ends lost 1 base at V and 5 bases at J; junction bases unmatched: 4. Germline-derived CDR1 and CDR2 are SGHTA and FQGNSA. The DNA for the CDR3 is TGTGCCAGCAGCTTAGGAGCGGGGGGGCCGGAGACCCAGTACTTC. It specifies CASSLGAGGPETQYF.

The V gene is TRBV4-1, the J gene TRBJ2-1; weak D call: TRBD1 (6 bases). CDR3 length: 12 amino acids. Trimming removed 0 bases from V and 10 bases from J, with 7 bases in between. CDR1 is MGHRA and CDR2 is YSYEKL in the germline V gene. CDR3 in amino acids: CASSQDGGEQFF. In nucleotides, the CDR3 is TGCGCCAGCAGCCAAGATGGGGGCGAGCAGTTCTTC.

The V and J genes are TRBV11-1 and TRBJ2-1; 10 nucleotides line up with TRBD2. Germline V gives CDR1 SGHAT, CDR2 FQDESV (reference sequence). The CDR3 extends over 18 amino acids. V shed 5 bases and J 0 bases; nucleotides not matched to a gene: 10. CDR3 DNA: TGTGCCAGCAGCCCTGGGACTAGCGCGATCAGCTCCTACAATGAGCAGTTCTTC. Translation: CASSPGTSAISSYNEQFF.

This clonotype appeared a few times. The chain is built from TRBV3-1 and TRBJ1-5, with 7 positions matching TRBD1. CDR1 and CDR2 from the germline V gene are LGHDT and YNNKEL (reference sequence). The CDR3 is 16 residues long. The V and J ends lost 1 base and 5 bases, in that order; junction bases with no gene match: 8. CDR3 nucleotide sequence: TGTGCCAGCAGCCAAGCCGTAGGGACAGCGGATCAGCCCCAGCATTTT. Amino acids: CASSQAVGTADQPQHF.

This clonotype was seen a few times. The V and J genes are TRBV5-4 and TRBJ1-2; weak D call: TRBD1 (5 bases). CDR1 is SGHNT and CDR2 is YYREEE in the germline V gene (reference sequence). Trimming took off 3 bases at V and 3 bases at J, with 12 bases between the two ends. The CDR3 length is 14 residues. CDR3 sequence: CASSSPRGYYGYTF. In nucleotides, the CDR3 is TGTGCCAGCAGCTCCCCCCGGGGGTACTATGGCTACACCTTC. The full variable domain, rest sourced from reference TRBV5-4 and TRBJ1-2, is ETGVTQSPTHLIKTRGQQVTLRCSSQSGHNTVSWYQQALGQGPQFIFQYYREEENGRGNFPPRFSGLQFPNYSSELNVNALELDDSALYLCASSSPRGYYGYTFGSGTRLTVV.

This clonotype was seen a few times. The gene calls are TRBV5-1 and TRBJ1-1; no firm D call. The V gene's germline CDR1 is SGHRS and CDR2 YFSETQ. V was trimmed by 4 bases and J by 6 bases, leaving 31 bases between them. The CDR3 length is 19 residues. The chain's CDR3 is CASSLSADGLSPSRAEAFF. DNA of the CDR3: TGCGCCAGCAGCCTCTCGGCGGACGGCCTCTCCCCAAGTAGGGCTGAAGCTTTCTTT.

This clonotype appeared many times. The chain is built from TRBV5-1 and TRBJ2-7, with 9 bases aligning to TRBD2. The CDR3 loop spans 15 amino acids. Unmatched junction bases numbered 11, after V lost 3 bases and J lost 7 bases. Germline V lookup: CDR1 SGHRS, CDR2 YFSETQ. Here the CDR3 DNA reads TGCGCCAGCAGCTCTCTAGCGGGAACGAGTTGGGAGCAGTACTTC. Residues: CASSSLAGTSWEQYF. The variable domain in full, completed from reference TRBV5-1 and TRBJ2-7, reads KAGVTQTPRYLIKTRGQQVTLSCSPISGHRSVSWYQQTPGQGLQFLFEYFSETQRNKGNFPGRFSGRQFSNSRSEMNVSTLELGDSALYLCASSSLAGTSWEQYFGPGTRLTVT.

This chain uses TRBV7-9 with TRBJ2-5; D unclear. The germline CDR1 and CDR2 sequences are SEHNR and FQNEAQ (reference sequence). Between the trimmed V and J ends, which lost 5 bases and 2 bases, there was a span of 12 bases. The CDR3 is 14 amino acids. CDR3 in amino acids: CASSHTDSQETQYF. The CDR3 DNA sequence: TGTGCCAGCAGCCATACCGATAGTCAAGAGACCCAGTACTTC. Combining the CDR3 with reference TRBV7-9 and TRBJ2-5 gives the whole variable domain DTGVSQNPRHKITKRGQNVTFRCDPISEHNRLYWYRQTLGQGPEFLTYFQNEAQLEKSRLLSDRFSAERPKGSFSTLEIQRTEQGDSAMYLCASSHTDSQETQYFGPGTRLLVL.